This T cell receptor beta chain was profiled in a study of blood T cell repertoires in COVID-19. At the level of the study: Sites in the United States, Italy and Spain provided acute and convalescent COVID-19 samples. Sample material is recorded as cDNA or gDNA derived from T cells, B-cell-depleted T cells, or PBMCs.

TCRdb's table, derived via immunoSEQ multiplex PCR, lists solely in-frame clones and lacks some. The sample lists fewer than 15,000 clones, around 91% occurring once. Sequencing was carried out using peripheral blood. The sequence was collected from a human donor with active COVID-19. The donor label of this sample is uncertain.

CDR3 residues: CASSFGQGPYGYTF. As DNA, the CDR3 is TGCGCCAGCAGCTTCGGACAGGGACCCTATGGCTACACCTTC. The chain recombines TRBV5-1 with TRBJ1-2; TRBD1 agrees at 8 bases. The CDR3 is 14 residues long. CDR1 SGHRS and CDR2 YFSETQ come from the germline V gene. Trimming at V came to 2 bases and at J to 4 bases, leaving 4 bases not matched to a gene.